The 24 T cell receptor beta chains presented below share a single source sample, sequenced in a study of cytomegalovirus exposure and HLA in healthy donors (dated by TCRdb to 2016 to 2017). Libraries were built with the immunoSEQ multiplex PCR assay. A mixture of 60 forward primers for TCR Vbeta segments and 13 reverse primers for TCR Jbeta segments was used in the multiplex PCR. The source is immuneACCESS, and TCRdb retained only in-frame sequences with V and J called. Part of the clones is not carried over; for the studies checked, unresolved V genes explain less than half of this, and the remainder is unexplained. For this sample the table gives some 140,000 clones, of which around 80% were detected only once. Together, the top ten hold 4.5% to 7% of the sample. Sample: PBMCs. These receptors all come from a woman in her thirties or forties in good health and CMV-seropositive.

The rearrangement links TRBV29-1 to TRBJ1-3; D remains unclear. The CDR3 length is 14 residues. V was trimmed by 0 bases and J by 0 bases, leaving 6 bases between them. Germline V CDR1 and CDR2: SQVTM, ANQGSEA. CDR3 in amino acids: CSVEDNRSGNTIYF. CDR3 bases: TGCAGCGTTGAAGATAATCGCTCTGGAAACACCATATATTTT.

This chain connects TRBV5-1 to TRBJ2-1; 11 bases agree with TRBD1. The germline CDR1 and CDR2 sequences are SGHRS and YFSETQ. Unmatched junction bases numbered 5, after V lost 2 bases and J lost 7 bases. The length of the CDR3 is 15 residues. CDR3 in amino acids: CASSFGTGGRNEQFF. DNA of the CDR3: TGCGCCAGCAGCTTCGGGACAGGGGGGAGGAATGAGCAGTTCTTC.

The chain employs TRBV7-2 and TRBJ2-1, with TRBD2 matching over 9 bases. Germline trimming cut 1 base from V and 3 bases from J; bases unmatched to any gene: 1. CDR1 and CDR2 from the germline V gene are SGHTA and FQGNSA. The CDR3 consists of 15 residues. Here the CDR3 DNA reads TGTGCCAGCAGCTTAGGTAGCGGGGGCTACAATGAGCAGTTCTTC. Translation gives CASSLGSGGYNEQFF.

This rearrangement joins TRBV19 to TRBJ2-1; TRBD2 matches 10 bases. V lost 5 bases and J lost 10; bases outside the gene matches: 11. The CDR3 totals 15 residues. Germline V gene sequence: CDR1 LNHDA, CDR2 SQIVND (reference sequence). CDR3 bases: TGTGCCAGTAGTTTTCTAGCGGGAGCCCCAGGGGAGCAGTTCTTC. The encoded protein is CASSFLAGAPGEQFF.

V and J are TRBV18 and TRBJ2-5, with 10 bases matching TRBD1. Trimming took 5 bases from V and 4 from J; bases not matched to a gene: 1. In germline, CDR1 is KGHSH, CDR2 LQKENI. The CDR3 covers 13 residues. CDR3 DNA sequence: TGTGCCAGCTCATGGGACAGGGGAGAGACCCAGTACTTC. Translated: CASSWDRGETQYF.

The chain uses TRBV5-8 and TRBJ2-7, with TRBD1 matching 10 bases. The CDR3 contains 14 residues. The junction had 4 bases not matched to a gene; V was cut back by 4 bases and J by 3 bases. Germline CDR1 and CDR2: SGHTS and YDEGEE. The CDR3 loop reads CASSLRDRGYEQYF. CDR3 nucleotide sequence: TGTGCCAGCAGCCTCCGGGACAGGGGCTACGAGCAGTACTTC.

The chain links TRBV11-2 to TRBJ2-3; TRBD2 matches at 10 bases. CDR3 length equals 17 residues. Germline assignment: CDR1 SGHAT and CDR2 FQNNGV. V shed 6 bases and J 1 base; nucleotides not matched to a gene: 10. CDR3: CASRRGGTSDGTDTQYF. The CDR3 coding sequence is TGTGCCAGCAGGAGAGGGGGGACTAGCGACGGCACAGATACGCAGTATTTT.

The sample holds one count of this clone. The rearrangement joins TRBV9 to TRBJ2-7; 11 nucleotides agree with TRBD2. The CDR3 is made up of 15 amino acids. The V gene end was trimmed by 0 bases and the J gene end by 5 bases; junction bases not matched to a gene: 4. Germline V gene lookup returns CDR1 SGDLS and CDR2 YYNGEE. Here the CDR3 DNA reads TGTGCCAGCAGCGTAGGTCCTAGCGGGAGGAACGAGCAGTACTTC. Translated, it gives CASSVGPSGRNEQYF.

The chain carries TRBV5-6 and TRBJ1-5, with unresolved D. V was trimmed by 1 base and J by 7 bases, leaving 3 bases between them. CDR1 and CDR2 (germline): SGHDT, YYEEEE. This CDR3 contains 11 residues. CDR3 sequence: CASSLSQPQHF. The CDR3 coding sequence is TGTGCCAGCAGCTTGAGCCAGCCCCAGCATTTT.

CDR3 amino acids: CASSEEGVSGIHTDTQYF. The CDR3 bases are TGTGCCAGCAGTGAAGAAGGGGTTAGCGGAATTCACACAGATACGCAGTATTTT. This chain connects TRBV25-1 to TRBJ2-3; a possible D gene is TRBD2 (6 bases). Germline V CDR1 and CDR2: MGHDK, SYGVNS. The CDR3 spans 18 residues. V lost 2 bases and J 2 bases, leaving 20 bases between the germline ends.

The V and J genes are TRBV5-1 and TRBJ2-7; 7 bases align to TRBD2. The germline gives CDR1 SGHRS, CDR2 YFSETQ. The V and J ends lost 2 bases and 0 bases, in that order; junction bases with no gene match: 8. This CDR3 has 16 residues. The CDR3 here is CASSLEASGASYEQYF. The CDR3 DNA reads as TGCGCCAGCAGCTTAGAAGCTAGCGGTGCCTCCTACGAGCAGTACTTC.

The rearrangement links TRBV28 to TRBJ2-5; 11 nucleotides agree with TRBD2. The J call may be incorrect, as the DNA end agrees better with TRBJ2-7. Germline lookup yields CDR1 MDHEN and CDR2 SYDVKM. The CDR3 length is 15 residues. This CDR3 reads CASNPTSGVSYEQYF. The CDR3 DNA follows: TGTGCCAGCAATCCGACTAGCGGGGTTTCCTACGAGCAGTACTTC.

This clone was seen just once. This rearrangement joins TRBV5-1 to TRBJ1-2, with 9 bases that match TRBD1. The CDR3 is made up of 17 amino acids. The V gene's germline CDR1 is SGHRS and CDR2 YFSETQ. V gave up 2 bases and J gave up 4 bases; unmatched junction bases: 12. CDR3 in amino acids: CASSFTGQGPVGYGYTF. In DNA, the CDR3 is TGCGCCAGCAGCTTTACGGGACAGGGCCCCGTGGGCTATGGCTACACCTTC.

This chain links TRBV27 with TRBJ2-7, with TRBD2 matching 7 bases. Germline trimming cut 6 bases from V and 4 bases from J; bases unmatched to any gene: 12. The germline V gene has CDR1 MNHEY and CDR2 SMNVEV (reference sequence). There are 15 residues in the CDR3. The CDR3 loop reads CASSTSGTTRYEQYF. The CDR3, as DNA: TGTGCCAGCAGCACCTCCGGGACTACCCGTTACGAGCAGTACTTC.

This CDR3 reads CASSLRKGAAGGHEQYF. In DNA, the CDR3 is TGTGCCAGCAGCTTAAGAAAGGGTGCGGCGGGAGGCCACGAGCAGTACTTC. The rearrangement joins TRBV7-9 to TRBJ2-7; 8 bases are a match to TRBD2. The germline gives CDR1 SEHNR, CDR2 FQNEAQ (reference sequence). J was trimmed by 5 bases and V by 2 bases; bases with no gene match: 14. CDR3 size: 17 residues. Variable domain in full (rest from reference TRBV7-9 and TRBJ2-7): DTGVSQNPRHKITKRGQNVTFRCDPISEHNRLYWYRQTLGQGPEFLTYFQNEAQLEKSRLLSDRFSAERPKGSFSTLEIQRTEQGDSAMYLCASSLRKGAAGGHEQYFGPGTRLTVT.

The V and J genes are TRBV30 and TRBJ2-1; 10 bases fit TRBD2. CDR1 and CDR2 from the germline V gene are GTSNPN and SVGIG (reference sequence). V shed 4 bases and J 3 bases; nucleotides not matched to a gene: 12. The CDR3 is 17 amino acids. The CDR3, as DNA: TGTGCCTGGAACAGCCGAGCGGGAGGGCCGGTCTACAATGAGCAGTTCTTC. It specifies CAWNSRAGGPVYNEQFF.

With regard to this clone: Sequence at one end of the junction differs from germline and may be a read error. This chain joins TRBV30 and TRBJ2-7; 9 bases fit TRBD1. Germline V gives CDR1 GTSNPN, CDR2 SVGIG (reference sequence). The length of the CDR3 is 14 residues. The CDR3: CAWLPGQGSYEQCF. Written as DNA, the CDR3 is TGTGCCTGGCTTCCGGGACAGGGATCCTACGAGCAGTGCTTC.

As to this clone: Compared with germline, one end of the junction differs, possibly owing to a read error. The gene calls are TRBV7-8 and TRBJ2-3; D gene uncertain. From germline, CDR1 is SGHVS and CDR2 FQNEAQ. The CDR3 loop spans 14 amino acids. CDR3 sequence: CASSLEVSTNTQYF. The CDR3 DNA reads TGTGCCAGCAGCTTAGAGGTTAGCACAAATACGCAGTATTTT.

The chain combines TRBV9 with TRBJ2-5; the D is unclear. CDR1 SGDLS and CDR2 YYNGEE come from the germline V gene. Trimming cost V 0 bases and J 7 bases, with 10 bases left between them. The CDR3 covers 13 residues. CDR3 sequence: CASSVVPAGTQYF. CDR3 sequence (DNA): TGTGCCAGCAGCGTAGTTCCCGCCGGGACCCAGTACTTC.

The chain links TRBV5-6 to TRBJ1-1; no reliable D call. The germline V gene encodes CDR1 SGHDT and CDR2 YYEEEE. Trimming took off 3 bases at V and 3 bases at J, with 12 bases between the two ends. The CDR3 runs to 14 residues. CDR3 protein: CASSSGRPDTEAFF. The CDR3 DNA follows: TGTGCCAGCAGCTCTGGGCGCCCGGACACTGAAGCTTTCTTT.

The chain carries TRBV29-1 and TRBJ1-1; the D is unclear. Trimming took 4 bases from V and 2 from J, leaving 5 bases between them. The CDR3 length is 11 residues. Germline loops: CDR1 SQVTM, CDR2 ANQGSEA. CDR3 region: CSVVINTEAFF. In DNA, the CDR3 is TGCAGCGTTGTAATCAACACTGAAGCTTTCTTT.

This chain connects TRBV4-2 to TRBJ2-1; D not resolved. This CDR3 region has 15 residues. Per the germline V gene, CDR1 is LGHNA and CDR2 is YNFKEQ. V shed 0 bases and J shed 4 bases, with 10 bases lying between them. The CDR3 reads CASSQESGRYNEQFF. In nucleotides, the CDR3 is TGTGCCAGCAGCCAAGAATCAGGAAGGTACAATGAGCAGTTCTTC.

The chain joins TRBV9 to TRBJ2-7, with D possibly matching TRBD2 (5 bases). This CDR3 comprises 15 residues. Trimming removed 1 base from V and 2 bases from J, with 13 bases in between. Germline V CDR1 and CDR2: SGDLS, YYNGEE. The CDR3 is CASSVTGRGAYEQYF. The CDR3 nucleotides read TGTGCCAGCAGCGTAACCGGTCGGGGAGCCTACGAGCAGTACTTC. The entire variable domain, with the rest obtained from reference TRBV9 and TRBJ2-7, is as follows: DSGVTQTPKHLITATGQRVTLRCSPRSGDLSVYWYQQSLDQGLQFLIQYYNGEERAKGNILERFSAQQFPDLHSELNLSSLELGDSALYFCASSVTGRGAYEQYFGPGTRLTVT.

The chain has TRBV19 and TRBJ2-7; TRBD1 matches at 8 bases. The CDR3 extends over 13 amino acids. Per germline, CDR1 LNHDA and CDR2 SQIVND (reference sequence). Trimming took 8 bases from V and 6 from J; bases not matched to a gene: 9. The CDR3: CASSPGQASEQYF. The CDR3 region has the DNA TGTGCCAGTTCCCCGGGACAGGCCTCCGAGCAGTACTTC.